The 18 T cell receptor beta chains below all came from one sample that was sequenced in a study of shared clonotypes between healthy human individuals. Measured with immunoSEQ multiplex PCR; TCRdb has only the in-frame clones, and not every one. The data hold roughly 2,300,000 clones, with approximately 90% observed a single time. The sequenced sample consisted of naive CD4+ T cells from PBMCs. The subset denotes: CD45RA+ positively selected. These receptors came from a man younger than 35 in good health. Some clones in this sample may be carry-over from other donors' samples.

As to this clone: Distinct nucleotide sequences in the sample also encode this CDR3. The chain has TRBV28 and TRBJ1-2; 9 bases are a match to TRBD1. Germline CDR1 MDHEN, CDR2 SYDVKM. There are 14 residues in the CDR3. With V trimmed by 3 bases and J by 3 bases, 2 bases remained unmatched. The CDR3 spells CASSLGQGHYGYTF. DNA of the CDR3: TGTGCCAGCAGTTTGGGACAGGGCCACTATGGCTACACCTTC.

The chain is built from TRBV30 and TRBJ2-3, with D possibly TRBD1 on 6 matching bases. V was trimmed by 3 bases and J by 4 bases, leaving 17 bases between them. Germline values: CDR1 GTSNPN, CDR2 SVGIG (reference sequence). There are 15 residues in the CDR3. The CDR3 region is CAWSGRRGPADTQYF. The CDR3 region has the DNA TGTGCCTGGAGCGGGCGCAGGGGACCGGCAGATACGCAGTATTTT.

The chain carries TRBV7-9 and TRBJ2-2; no clear D. This CDR3 has 15 amino acids. Germline CDR1 is SEHNR and CDR2 is FQNEAQ (reference sequence). V was pared by 2 bases and J by 0 bases, with 7 bases between. This CDR3 reads CASSLRVPNTGELFF. CDR3 bases: TGTGCCAGCAGCTTAAGGGTACCGAACACCGGGGAGCTGTTTTTT.

This clone has only a few counts. The V call is TRBV6-5, the J call TRBJ2-7; D gene ambiguous. Per the germline V gene, CDR1 is MNHEY and CDR2 is SVGAGI. The ends were cut back, 3 bases at V and 2 bases at J, with 14 bases in the middle. The CDR3 runs 15 residues. This chain's CDR3 is CASSYHGAQTYEQYF. The DNA for the CDR3 is TGTGCCAGCAGTTATCACGGCGCCCAGACCTACGAGCAGTACTTC.

The chain joins TRBV7-9 to TRBJ2-2; 10 bases are shared with TRBD1. Trimming cost V 5 bases and J 5 bases; bases outside gene matches: 11. Germline V gives CDR1 SEHNR, CDR2 FQNEAQ (reference sequence). The CDR3 runs 17 residues. CDR3 residues: CASSQPTGGVGTGELFF. CDR3 nucleotide sequence: TGTGCCAGCAGCCAACCGACAGGGGGCGTAGGAACCGGGGAGCTGTTTTTT.

The chain is built from TRBV18 and TRBJ2-7; 10 bases agree with TRBD1. V trimming: 0 bases; J trimming: 3 bases; junction bases outside the gene matches: 5. CDR3 length equals 16 residues. Per germline, CDR1 KGHSH and CDR2 LQKENI. The CDR3 region is CASSPPTGGDFYEQYF. In DNA form, the CDR3 reads TGTGCCAGCTCACCACCGACAGGGGGCGACTTCTACGAGCAGTACTTC.

V and J are TRBV28 and TRBJ1-4; no clear D gene. CDR3 size: 15 residues. V was trimmed by 5 bases and J by 0 bases, leaving 10 bases between them. CDR1 MDHEN and CDR2 SYDVKM come from the germline V gene. CDR3 in DNA: TGTGCCAGCAGTACCGCGTCCGCAACTAATGAAAAACTGTTTTTT. This encodes CASSTASATNEKLFF.

V usage is TRBV19 and J usage is TRBJ1-2; D remains unclear. V lost 0 bases and J 8 bases, leaving 13 bases between the germline ends. The germline V gene encodes CDR1 LNHDA and CDR2 SQIVND (reference sequence). The CDR3 runs to 14 residues. CDR3 DNA sequence: TGTGCCAGTAGTATAGAACCCGGACGTAGGGGCTACACCTTC. As protein: CASSIEPGRRGYTF. Looking up the rest from reference TRBV19 and TRBJ1-2 gives the full variable domain: DGGITQSPKYLFRKEGQNVTLSCEQNLNHDAMYWYRQDPGQGLRLIYYSQIVNDFQKGDIAEGYSVSREKKESFPLTVTSAQKNPTAFYLCASSIEPGRRGYTFGSGTRLTVV.

This chain joins TRBV2 and TRBJ1-2, with TRBD1 identical over 11 bases. From germline, CDR1 is SNHLY and CDR2 FYNNEI. With 7 bases clipped from V and 9 bases from J, the junction kept 7 bases outside the gene matches. The CDR3 length is 13 residues. CDR3: CASTGQGASSYTF. The CDR3 DNA sequence: TGTGCCAGCACAGGACAGGGGGCGAGTAGCTACACCTTC.

This clone was recorded once. The same CDR3 also results from other DNA sequences found in this sample. The chain uses TRBV6-5 and TRBJ2-7; possibly TRBD2 for D (6 bases). There are 14 residues in the CDR3. Trimming removed 5 bases at V and 1 base at J, with 12 bases between. Looked up from germline, CDR1 is MNHEY and CDR2 is SVGAGI. CDR3 DNA sequence: TGTGCCAGCAGTCGGTCCGGGAGTTCCTACGAGCAGTACTTC. This gives the protein CASSRSGSSYEQYF.

The rearrangement uses TRBV7-3 and TRBJ1-1; D remains unclear. The CDR3 has 16 amino acids. V lost 2 bases and J lost 5, with 18 bases in between. The germline V gene encodes CDR1 SGHTA and CDR2 FQGTGA. CDR3 sequence reads: CASSLGRVGSWTEAFF. The DNA for the CDR3 is TGTGCCAGCAGCTTAGGCCGGGTAGGAAGTTGGACTGAAGCTTTCTTT.

The chain has TRBV4-2 and TRBJ2-3, with 11 bases lining up with TRBD2. Germline trimming cut 5 bases from V and 2 bases from J; bases unmatched to any gene: 12. Germline V gives CDR1 LGHNA, CDR2 YNFKEQ. The length of the CDR3 is 18 residues. Written as DNA, the CDR3 is TGTGCCAGCAGCTTTTTAGCGGGAGGGCGGGGGGTCACAGATACGCAGTATTTT. This sequence encodes CASSFLAGGRGVTDTQYF.

The rearrangement joins TRBV27 to TRBJ2-7; D unresolved. Germline V CDR1 and CDR2: MNHEY, SMNVEV (reference sequence). The CDR3 covers 16 residues. The V gene lost 5 bases and the J gene lost 5 bases, with 22 bases spanning the gap. CDR3 amino acids: CASSPLITPRHDEQYF. CDR3 nucleotides: TGTGCCAGCAGTCCCCTTATCACGCCCCGCCACGACGAGCAGTACTTC.

As to this clone: The sample contains more than one DNA sequence encoding this CDR3. The genes are TRBV5-1 and TRBJ2-3, with 9 bases aligning to TRBD2. Looked up from germline, CDR1 is SGHRS and CDR2 is YFSETQ. The CDR3 sequence is 15 residues long. Trimming removed 3 bases from V and 0 bases from J; junction bases left unmatched: 2. The DNA of the CDR3 is TGCGCCAGCAGCTCGGGACTAGCCAGCACAGATACGCAGTATTTT. Its protein is CASSSGLASTDTQYF.

Remarks on this clone: Other DNA sequences from this sample encode an identical CDR3 as well. The chain uses TRBV5-1 and TRBJ2-7; no clear D gene. The V end was cut by 4 bases, the J end by 4 bases, with 15 bases between. Germline V gives CDR1 SGHRS, CDR2 YFSETQ. This CDR3 contains 14 residues. The CDR3, as DNA: TGCGCCAGCAGCCCCCCGGGCCTGGGGTACGAGCAGTACTTC. It yields the protein CASSPPGLGYEQYF.

This clone was recorded only once. The DNA of the CDR3 is TGTGCCAGCAGCTTGGGAGGGGCAGAACCTTTCTATGGCTACACCTTC. Protein sequence: CASSLGGAEPFYGYTF. The rearrangement uses TRBV5-4 and TRBJ1-2; TRBD1 is a possible D gene (5 bases). The CDR3 is 16 residues long. Germline CDR1 SGHNT, CDR2 YYREEE (reference sequence). Trimming left V 0 bases short and J 4 bases short, with 16 bases between.

A remark on this clone: Within the sample, other DNA sequences also encode this same CDR3. The chain recombines TRBV29-1 with TRBJ2-3, with D perhaps being TRBD1 or TRBD2 (5 bases each). Germline V gene data show CDR1 as SQVTM and CDR2 as ANQGSEA. The CDR3 contains 12 residues. Trimming stripped 6 bases from V and 3 bases from J, with 10 bases between. CDR3 loop: CSVAEGTDTQYF. CDR3 bases: TGCAGCGTAGCAGAGGGGACAGATACGCAGTATTTT.

The chain uses TRBV7-2 and TRBJ1-2; D is possibly TRBD1 (5 bases). The CDR3 loop spans 14 amino acids. From germline, CDR1 is SGHTA and CDR2 FQGNSA. The V end was cut by 4 bases, the J end by 4 bases, with 13 bases between. The CDR3 DNA sequence: TGTGCCAGCAGCTCCCAGGGTACCGGCTATGGCTACACCTTC. It specifies CASSSQGTGYGYTF.